This TCR beta chain came from a study of shared clonotypes between healthy human individuals. Findings of the study overall: It was observed that 4% to 6% of naive CD4 clonotypes were shared across a handful of donors.

The CDR3 sequence is 12 residues long. Trimming stripped 2 bases from V and 16 bases from J, with 14 bases between. Germline-derived CDR1 and CDR2 are MNHNS and SASEGT. Assay used: immunoSEQ multiplex PCR; TCRdb lists only in-frame clones, some missing. Among more than 150,000 clones listed, about 66% were seen once. Concerning this clone: Its matching antigen is unknown.

V is TRBV6-1 and J is TRBJ1-4, with D tentatively TRBD1 (6 bases). Sequenced input: memory CD4+ T cells sorted from blood. Regarding subset: CD45RA-negative fraction. The clonotype was recovered from a young man in good health. CDR3 amino acids: CASSEMAGAPFF. The CDR3 DNA reads TGTGCCAGCAGTGAAATGGCGGGGGCCCCGTTTTTT.